These 12 T cell receptor beta chains share one sample of origin, sequenced in a study of T cells in Graves' hyperthyroidism and ophthalmopathy. The CDR3 regions of TCR beta were amplified from RNA transcripts. First-round RT-PCR targeting the TCR CDR3 was performed with the HTBI primer set. From the multiplex PCR reads, TCRdb called clonotypes with MiXCR, one entry per CDR3 protein. The data show fewer than 900,000 distinct CDR3 sequences, with around 17% seen just once and 8.4% held by the top ten. Sequenced material: blood. The receptors originated from a man aged 18 to 30 with Graves' hyperthyroidism.

This clonotype was detected ten times or more. This rearrangement joins TRBV12-3 or TRBV12-4 to TRBJ2-5; the match to TRBD2 covers 8 bases. The CDR3 has 14 residues. J was trimmed by 1 base and V by 10 bases; bases with no gene match: 8. The CDR3 protein is CATSAGATQETQYF. DNA of the CDR3: TGTGCCACCTCAGCGGGAGCCACCCAAGAGACCCAGTACTTC.

As DNA, the CDR3 is TGCAGTGCTAGAGATATTCGGGGTCGCAATCAGCCCCAGCATTTT. Protein: CSARDIRGRNQPQHF. The J gene is TRBJ1-5, the V gene TRBV20-1, with unresolved D. Germline V gene data show CDR1 as DFQATT and CDR2 as SNEGSKA (reference sequence). The V and J ends lost 0 bases and 2 bases respectively, with 11 bases between them. CDR3 size: 15 residues.

The rearrangement joins TRBV28 to TRBJ2-7, with unresolved D. In germline, CDR1 is MDHEN, CDR2 SYDVKM. V dropped 3 bases and J dropped 7 bases, with 16 bases sitting between them. This CDR3 contains 14 residues. This chain's CDR3 is CASSLVGRLEEQYF. The CDR3, as DNA: TGTGCCAGCAGTTTGGTAGGCAGGCTCGAGGAGCAGTACTTC.

There are a few counts of this clonotype. J is TRBJ1-5 and V is TRBV28, with D uncertain. With 2 bases removed from V and 2 bases from J, the gap between germline ends came to 13 bases. CDR1 is MDHEN, CDR2 SYDVKM, per germline. This CDR3 is built from 16 residues. The CDR3 loop reads CASSLAGSGGNQPQHF. The CDR3 DNA reads TGTGCCAGCAGTTTAGCGGGGTCGGGTGGCAATCAGCCCCAGCATTTT.

This clonotype was counted only a few times. The V and J genes are TRBV3-1 and TRBJ2-3; the match to TRBD2 covers 12 bases. Germline CDR1 reads LGHDT; CDR2 reads YNNKEL (reference sequence). This CDR3 contains 15 residues. Trimming removed 3 bases from V and 5 bases from J; junction bases left unmatched: 3. The CDR3 coding sequence is TGTGCCAGCAGCCACCCACTAGCGGGAGGAGATACGCAGTATTTT. Amino acids: CASSHPLAGGDTQYF.

This clonotype was seen at least ten times. The chain employs TRBV28 and TRBJ1-1, with D possibly matching TRBD1 (6 bases). The V end was cut by 6 bases, the J end by 11 bases, with 19 bases between. Germline assignment: CDR1 MDHEN and CDR2 SYDVKM. The CDR3 extends over 13 amino acids. The CDR3 region has the DNA TGTGCCAGCAGAACCGGGACACTGTTATGGGCTTTCTTT. This gives the protein CASRTGTLLWAFF.

This clonotype turned up a few times. This rearrangement joins TRBV20-1 to TRBJ2-3, with 7 positions matching TRBD2. The CDR3 totals 14 residues. The germline CDR1 and CDR2 sequences are DFQATT and SNEGSKA (reference sequence). V was clipped by 4 bases and J by 2 bases; unmatched bases: 6. DNA for the CDR3: TGCAGTGCTACGCGAGCGGGACCCACAGATACGCAGTATTTT. This sequence encodes CSATRAGPTDTQYF.

The V gene is TRBV20-1, the J gene TRBJ2-7; D is uncertain. The V end lost 3 bases, the J end lost 5 bases, and 14 bases lay between the germline ends. This CDR3 is built from 13 residues. In germline, CDR1 is DFQATT, CDR2 SNEGSKA (reference sequence). CDR3 region: CSARAKSLHEQYF. For the CDR3, the DNA is TGCAGTGCTAGGGCTAAGAGTCTGCACGAGCAGTACTTC.

This clonotype has a count of ten or more. The chain combines TRBV7-9 with TRBJ2-7; 11 bases align to TRBD2. This CDR3 has 19 residues. The trim removed 6 bases at V and 1 base at J, leaving 17 bases unmatched. From germline, CDR1 is SEHNR and CDR2 FQNEAQ (reference sequence). CDR3 protein: CASSRTSGSEHIRSYEQYF. CDR3 bases: TGTGCCAGCAGTCGAACTAGCGGGAGTGAACATATCAGATCCTACGAGCAGTACTTC. The variable domain in full, with the rest retrieved from reference TRBV7-9 and TRBJ2-7, is DTGVSQNPRHKITKRGQNVTFRCDPISEHNRLYWYRQTLGQGPEFLTYFQNEAQLEKSRLLSDRFSAERPKGSFSTLEIQRTEQGDSAMYLCASSRTSGSEHIRSYEQYFGPGTRLTVT.

This clonotype was detected ten times or more. The genes are TRBV27 and TRBJ2-3; D ambiguous. There are 16 residues in the CDR3. V gave up 4 bases and J gave up 0 bases, with 14 bases separating them. The germline V gene has CDR1 MNHEY and CDR2 SMNVEV (reference sequence). CDR3 sequence (DNA): TGTGCCAGCAGTTATATTGGTACCCAAAGCACAGATACGCAGTATTTT. Translated, it gives CASSYIGTQSTDTQYF.

This clonotype was counted at least ten times. The CDR3, as DNA: TGTGCCAGCAGTCCCTGGGGTAGCGGGAGCTTCACAGATACGCAGTATTTT. As protein: CASSPWGSGSFTDTQYF. This chain uses TRBV28 with TRBJ2-3; 9 positions agree with TRBD2. CDR3 length: 17 amino acids. The V segment lost 5 bases and the J segment 2 bases; nucleotides outside the gene matches: 11. CDR1 is MDHEN, CDR2 SYDVKM, per germline.

This clonotype was picked up a small number of times. V is TRBV7-9 and J is TRBJ2-7; 12 positions agree with TRBD2. V lost 1 base to trimming and J lost 3 bases; unmatched junction nucleotides: 4. Germline CDR1 reads SEHNR; CDR2 reads FQNEAQ (reference sequence). The CDR3 loop spans 16 amino acids. CDR3 protein: CASSLGRLAGDYEQYF. For the CDR3, the DNA is TGTGCCAGCAGCTTAGGTAGACTAGCGGGAGACTACGAGCAGTACTTC.